The clone carrying this T cell receptor (beta chain) came up a few times. Using immunoSEQ multiplex PCR, the repertoire was profiled, and TCRdb retains in-frame clones only, with some absent. The sample yields 200,000 or so clones, 79% seen once. The CDR3 is 12 residues long. Per germline, CDR1 SEHNR and CDR2 FQNEAQ (reference sequence). V was shortened by 5 bases and J by 7 bases, with 10 bases between the two germline ends. The data stem from a study of cytotoxic CD8 clonotypes in ibrutinib-treated CLL. Sample: PBMCs, taken after 12 months of ibrutinib treatment. The TCR originated in a human donor with chronic lymphocytic leukemia. The chain has TRBV7-9 and TRBJ2-3, with unresolved D. The CDR3 sequence: CASSPTVNTQYF. CDR3 coding DNA: TGTGCCAGCAGCCCAACGGTCAATACGCAGTATTTT. The entire variable domain, with the rest obtained from reference TRBV7-9 and TRBJ2-3, is as follows: DTGVSQNPRHKITKRGQNVTFRCDPISEHNRLYWYRQTLGQGPEFLTYFQNEAQLEKSRLLSDRFSAERPKGSFSTLEIQRTEQGDSAMYLCASSPTVNTQYFGPGTRLTVL.